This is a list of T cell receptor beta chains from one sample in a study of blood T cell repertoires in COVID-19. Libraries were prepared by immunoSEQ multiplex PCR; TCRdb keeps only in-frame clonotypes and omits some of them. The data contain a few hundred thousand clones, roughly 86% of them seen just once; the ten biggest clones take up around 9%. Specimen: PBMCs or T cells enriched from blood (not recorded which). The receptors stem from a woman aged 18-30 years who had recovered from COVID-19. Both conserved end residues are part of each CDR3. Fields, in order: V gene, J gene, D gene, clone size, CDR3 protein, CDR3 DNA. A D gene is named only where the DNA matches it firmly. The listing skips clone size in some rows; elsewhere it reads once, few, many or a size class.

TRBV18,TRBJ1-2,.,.,CASSPSSGIYYGYTF,TGTGCCAGCTCACCAAGTTCAGGGATTTATTATGGCTACACCTTC
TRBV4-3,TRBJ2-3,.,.,CASSQQDIGTDTQYF,TGCGCCAGCAGCCAACAGGACATTGGGACAGATACGCAGTATTTT
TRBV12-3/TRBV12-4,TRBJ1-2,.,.,CASGINQGGGYTF,TGTGCCAGCGGCATAAATCAGGGAGGTGGCTACACCTTC
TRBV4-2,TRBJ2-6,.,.,CASSPKSSGANVLTF,TGTGCCAGCAGCCCTAAGAGCTCTGGGGCCAACGTCCTGACTTTC
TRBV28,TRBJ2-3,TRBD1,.,CASHDGQDHTDTQYF,TGTGCCAGCCATGACGGACAGGACCACACAGATACGCAGTATTTT
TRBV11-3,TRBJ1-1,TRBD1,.,CASSLGQGNTEAFF,TGTGCCAGCAGCTTAGGACAGGGAAACACTGAAGCTTTCTTT
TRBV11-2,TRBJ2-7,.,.,CASSLGYGKSSYEQYF,TGTGCCAGCAGCTTAGGATACGGGAAAAGCTCCTACGAGCAGTACTTC
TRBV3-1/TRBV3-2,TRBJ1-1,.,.,CASSQGGAEAFF,TGTGCCAGCAGCCAAGGGGGCGCCGAGGCTTTCTTT
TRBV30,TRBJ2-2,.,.,CAWTGHNTGELFF,TGTGCCTGGACGGGACATAACACCGGGGAGCTGTTTTTT
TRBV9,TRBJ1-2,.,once,CASSVGSTPRRNYGYTF,TGTGCCAGCAGCGTGGGTAGTACACCCCGGAGGAACTATGGCTACACCTTC
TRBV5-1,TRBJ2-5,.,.,CASSLEGNRQETQYF,TGCGCCAGCAGCTTGGAGGGGAATCGGCAAGAGACCCAGTACTTC
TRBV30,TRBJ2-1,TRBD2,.,CAWSALAVSYNEQFF,TGTGCCTGGAGTGCGCTAGCGGTATCCTACAATGAGCAGTTCTTC
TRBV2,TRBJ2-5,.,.,CASSRSKYAQETQYF,TGTGCCAGCAGCCGTAGTAAATACGCCCAAGAGACCCAGTACTTC
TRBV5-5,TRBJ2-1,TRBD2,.,CASSSSTSGSIEQFF,TGTGCCAGCAGCTCTTCGACTAGCGGGAGTATTGAGCAGTTCTTC
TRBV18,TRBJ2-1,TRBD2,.,CASSPLAGANNEQFF,TGTGCCAGCTCACCACTAGCGGGAGCCAACAATGAGCAGTTCTTC
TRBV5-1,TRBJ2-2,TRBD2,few,CASSLGSGGQNTGELFF,TGCGCCAGCAGCTTGGGTAGCGGGGGGCAGAACACCGGGGAGCTGTTTTTT
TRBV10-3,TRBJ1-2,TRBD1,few,CAISESFGTAVLANYGYTF,TGTGCCATCAGTGAGTCCTTTGGGACAGCCGTCCTAGCTAACTATGGCTACACCTTC
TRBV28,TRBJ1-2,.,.,CASSFAWGLGYTF,TGTGCCAGCAGTTTCGCGTGGGGCCTCGGCTACACCTTC
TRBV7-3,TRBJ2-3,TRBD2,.,CASSVTPLAGGTDTQYF,TGTGCCAGCAGCGTTACACCACTAGCGGGGGGCACAGATACGCAGTATTTT
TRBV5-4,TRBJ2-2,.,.,CAHSTGELFF,TGTGCTCATAGCACCGGGGAGCTGTTTTTT
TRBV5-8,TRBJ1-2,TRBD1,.,CASSSSDRGRFGYTF,TGTGCCAGCAGCTCGTCCGACAGGGGACGATTTGGCTACACCTTC
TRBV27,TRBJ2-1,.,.,CASSLSARDWSSYNEQFF,TGTGCCAGCAGTTTATCGGCCCGTGATTGGAGCTCCTACAATGAGCAGTTCTTC
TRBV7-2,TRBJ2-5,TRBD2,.,CASRGASGNQETQYF,TGTGCCAGCAGAGGCGCTAGCGGGAACCAAGAGACCCAGTACTTC
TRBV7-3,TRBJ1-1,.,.,CASSPSRTMNTEAFF,TGTGCCAGCAGCCCCAGTAGGACAATGAACACTGAAGCTTTCTTT
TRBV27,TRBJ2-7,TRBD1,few,CASSPLRDRVYEQYF,TGTGCCAGCAGTCCACTCCGGGACAGGGTCTACGAGCAGTACTTC
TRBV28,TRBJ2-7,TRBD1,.,CASSRKTGVMYEQYF,TGTGCCAGCAGTCGAAAGACAGGGGTGATGTACGAGCAGTACTTC
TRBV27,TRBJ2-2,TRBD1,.,CASSLNSGGSGELFF,TGTGCCAGCAGTTTAAATTCAGGGGGATCCGGGGAGCTGTTTTTT